These 25 T cell receptor beta chains came from one sample sequenced in a study of early T cells in non-severe SARS-CoV-2 infection. A single record per CDR3 protein comes from TCRdb applying MiXCR to the 5' RACE reads. Of about 45,000 distinct CDR3 sequences listed, under 14% are singletons. Source material: whole blood. These receptors came from an adult who was a healthcare worker with PCR-confirmed SARS-CoV-2 infection or an uninfected control (not recorded which).

Many counts were recorded for this clonotype. The rearrangement uses TRBV29-1 and TRBJ2-7; the D gene is possibly TRBD2 (6 bases). Germline-derived CDR1 and CDR2 are SQVTM and ANQGSEA. The CDR3 runs 15 residues. Trimming removed 4 bases from V and 6 bases from J, with 22 bases in between. The CDR3 loop reads CSVVFRGSMRGEQYF. The CDR3 DNA reads TGCAGCGTTGTATTTCGGGGGTCGATGAGGGGCGAGCAGTACTTC.

CDR3 amino acids: CASSNRDTREKLFF. For the CDR3, the DNA is TGTGCCAGCAGTAACCGGGACACCCGCGAAAAACTGTTTTTT. The chain uses TRBV28 and TRBJ1-4; perhaps TRBD1 as D (6 bases). The CDR3 covers 14 residues. Germline CDR1 reads MDHEN; CDR2 reads SYDVKM. V lost 5 bases to trimming and J lost 8 bases, with 15 bases between them.

The chain couples TRBV24-1 to TRBJ2-1, with D perhaps TRBD2 (6 bases). Deletions cut 0 bases from V and 0 bases from J, with 8 bases between. This CDR3 contains 16 residues. Germline CDR1 is KGHDR and CDR2 is SFDVKD. The CDR3 sequence is CATSDLGGSSYNEQFF. As DNA, the CDR3 is TGTGCCACCAGTGATTTGGGGGGGAGCTCCTACAATGAGCAGTTCTTC.

V usage is TRBV5-6 and J usage is TRBJ2-3; D uncertain. V shed 2 bases and J shed 2 bases, with 9 bases lying between them. The CDR3 totals 14 residues. Germline assignment: CDR1 SGHDT and CDR2 YYEEEE. CDR3 sequence (DNA): TGTGCCAGCAGCTTTTTACCACCCACAGATACGCAGTATTTT. It encodes CASSFLPPTDTQYF.

This clonotype is a singleton in its sample. This chain links TRBV12-3 or TRBV12-4 with TRBJ1-3, with D possibly TRBD1 on 5 matching bases. The ends were cut back, 3 bases at V and 4 bases at J, with 7 bases in the middle. The CDR3 is 13 residues long. CDR3 sequence: CASSLGVGNTIYF. Written as DNA, the CDR3 is TGTGCCAGCAGTTTGGGGGTCGGAAACACCATATATTTT.

This clonotype was recorded at least ten times. V gene TRBV7-3 combines with J gene TRBJ2-2; 7 positions agree with TRBD2. The CDR3 length is 17 residues. Germline lookup yields CDR1 SGHTA and CDR2 FQGTGA. With V trimmed by 4 bases and J by 0 bases, 8 bases remained unmatched. CDR3 in amino acids: CASSYTGGGTNTGELFF. The CDR3 region has the DNA TGTGCCAGCAGCTACACCGGCGGGGGAACGAACACCGGGGAGCTGTTTTTT.

This clonotype came up once. Being one base from a much bigger clone, this may be a read error. V is TRBV11-2 and J is TRBJ1-2, with unresolved D. Germline CDR1 SGHAT, CDR2 FQNNGV. V was clipped by 5 bases and J by 8 bases, with 12 bases between them. The CDR3 is 12 residues long. The CDR3 reads CASSPQDGGYTF. The DNA for the CDR3 is TGTGCCAGCAGCCCGCAGGACGGGGGCTACACCTTC.

The sample holds many counts of this clonotype. The CDR3 DNA is TGCGCCAGCAGCTTGGCATCCGGGACCAGTAATGAAAAACTGTTTTTT. Its translation: CASSLASGTSNEKLFF. The chain links TRBV5-1 to TRBJ1-4; weak D call: TRBD1 (5 bases). Looked up from germline, CDR1 is SGHRS and CDR2 is YFSETQ. The CDR3 contains 16 residues. V was pared by 0 bases and J by 4 bases, with 13 bases between.

The table lists this clonotype with many counts. The chain recombines TRBV7-8 with TRBJ1-5; the D is unclear. The CDR3 extends over 13 amino acids. The V end lost 3 bases, the J end lost 1 base, and 4 bases lay between the germline ends. Germline V lookup: CDR1 SGHVS, CDR2 FQNEAQ. CDR3 coding DNA: TGTGCCAGCAGCTTGTCGAGCAATCAGCCCCAGCATTTT. Translating it yields CASSLSSNQPQHF. The full variable domain, its missing parts supplied by reference TRBV7-8 and TRBJ1-5, is GAGVSQSPRYKVAKRGQDVALRCDPISGHVSLFWYQQALGQGPEFLTYFQNEAQLDKSGLPSDRFFAERPEGSVSTLKIQRTQQEDSAVYLCASSLSSNQPQHFGDGTRLSIL.

J is TRBJ2-7 and V is TRBV5-4; 14 positions agree with TRBD2. The germline gives CDR1 SGHNT, CDR2 YYREEE (reference sequence). Unmatched junction bases numbered 2, after V lost 3 bases and J lost 6 bases. The CDR3 has 14 amino acids. This CDR3 is CASSSGTSGSEQYF. CDR3 nucleotides: TGTGCCAGCAGCTCCGGGACTAGCGGGAGCGAGCAGTACTTC. The entire variable domain, with the rest obtained from reference TRBV5-4 and TRBJ2-7, is as follows: ETGVTQSPTHLIKTRGQQVTLRCSSQSGHNTVSWYQQALGQGPQFIFQYYREEENGRGNFPPRFSGLQFPNYSSELNVNALELDDSALYLCASSSGTSGSEQYFGPGTRLTVT.

This clonotype was seen many times. The V and J genes are TRBV7-2 and TRBJ2-6; possibly TRBD2 for D (7 bases). The V gene lost 0 bases and the J gene lost 4 bases, with 10 bases spanning the gap. CDR3 size: 16 residues. From germline, CDR1 is SGHTA and CDR2 FQGNSA. The CDR3 coding sequence is TGTGCCAGCAGCTTAGCGCGGGGGCTCGGGGCCAACGTCCTGACTTTC. Amino acids: CASSLARGLGANVLTF.

In its sample, this clonotype ranks as medium-sized. V is TRBV28 and J is TRBJ2-5; 9 bases fit TRBD1. Unmatched junction bases numbered 14, after V lost 6 bases and J lost 0 bases. The length of the CDR3 is 18 residues. Germline V CDR1 and CDR2: MDHEN, SYDVKM. The CDR3 protein is CASRTDRGKGAYQETQYF. The CDR3 DNA reads as TGTGCCAGCAGGACAGACAGGGGGAAGGGGGCGTACCAAGAGACCCAGTACTTC.

V and J are TRBV28 and TRBJ1-1; 9 nucleotides agree with TRBD1. The CDR3 runs to 18 residues. V was pared by 4 bases and J by 5 bases, with 17 bases of the junction left unmatched. The germline V gene encodes CDR1 MDHEN and CDR2 SYDVKM. Here the CDR3 DNA reads TGTGCCAGCAGTTCCCCAATAAGACGGGACAGGGAGGGAACTGAAGCTTTCTTT. This encodes CASSSPIRRDREGTEAFF.

The chain employs TRBV20-1 and TRBJ1-6; 7 positions agree with TRBD1. Per the germline V gene, CDR1 is DFQATT and CDR2 is SNEGSKA (reference sequence). After removal of 6 bases from V and 6 bases from J, the junction contained 8 bases not matched to a gene. This CDR3 comprises 14 residues. The DNA for the CDR3 is TGCAGTGCCAGGGGGGACAGTAGTAATTCACCCCTCCACTTT. Translation: CSARGDSSNSPLHF.

As to this clonotype: Just one base apart from a much larger clone, this may be a read error. V is TRBV6-2 or TRBV6-3 and J is TRBJ2-4; no definite D call. The CDR3 covers 13 residues. The germline V gene encodes CDR1 MNHEY and CDR2 SVGEGT. The CDR3 loop reads CASSYGRKNVQYF. In nucleotides, the CDR3 is TGTGCCAGCAGTTACGGACGGAAAAACGTTCAGTACTTC.

This sequence joins TRBV20-1 and TRBJ2-2; 10 bases map to TRBD2. The CDR3 has 13 residues. The germline V gene has CDR1 DFQATT and CDR2 SNEGSKA (reference sequence). The V and J ends lost 6 bases and 6 bases, in that order; junction bases with no gene match: 4. DNA of the CDR3: TGCAGTGCCCGGACTAGCGGTCCCGGGGAGCTGTTTTTT. It yields the protein CSARTSGPGELFF.

The chain employs TRBV9 and TRBJ2-2; 7 bases match TRBD2. J lost 2 bases, V lost 3 bases, and 7 bases had no gene match. This CDR3 is built from 16 residues. The germline CDR1 and CDR2 sequences are SGDLS and YYNGEE. Here the CDR3 DNA reads TGTGCCAGCAGCGCCCCTTCTAGCGGAAACACCGGGGAGCTGTTTTTT. It translates to CASSAPSSGNTGELFF.

This clonotype showed up just a few times. The junction differs from germline at one of its ends, possibly a read error. This sequence joins TRBV12-3 or TRBV12-4 and TRBJ1-5; D unresolved. The CDR3 has 13 residues. The DNA for the CDR3 is TGTGCCAGCAGTTCCGAGAGGAATCAGCCCCAGCACTTT. Translated, it gives CASSSERNQPQHF.

The chain links TRBV9 to TRBJ1-4; D not certain. CDR3 size: 14 residues. Trimming removed 5 bases from V and 0 bases from J, with 8 bases in between. CDR1 is SGDLS, CDR2 YYNGEE, per germline. In DNA, the CDR3 is TGTGCCAGCAGTCTTCGACCAACTAATGAAAAACTGTTTTTT. Its protein is CASSLRPTNEKLFF.

This clonotype was recorded at least ten times. The chain recombines TRBV20-1 with TRBJ1-5, with D possibly being TRBD1 (6 bases). The CDR3 loop spans 15 amino acids. CDR1 is DFQATT, CDR2 SNEGSKA, per germline (reference sequence). The V and J ends lost 5 bases and 4 bases respectively, with 18 bases between them. CDR3 region: CSAADEQGFNQPQHF. The CDR3 region has the DNA TGCAGTGCTGCGGATGAACAGGGCTTTAATCAGCCCCAGCATTTT.

This clonotype appeared many times. The chain carries TRBV29-1 and TRBJ2-7; D is undetermined. The CDR3 has 11 residues. Germline-derived CDR1 and CDR2 are SQVTM and ANQGSEA. The V and J ends lost 4 bases and 5 bases respectively, with 9 bases between them. The DNA for the CDR3 is TGCAGCGTTGTAGGGTTTGACGAGCAGTACTTC. It translates to CSVVGFDEQYF.

The table lists this clonotype with a few counts. The J gene is TRBJ2-1, the V gene TRBV11-2; D is tentatively TRBD1 or TRBD2 (5 bases each). This CDR3 region has 14 residues. Trimming removed 5 bases at V and 5 bases at J, with 13 bases between. In germline, CDR1 is SGHAT, CDR2 FQNNGV. For the CDR3, the DNA is TGTGCCAGCAGCCCGGGGACCGCAAACAATGAGCAGTTCTTC. Its protein is CASSPGTANNEQFF.

The chain carries TRBV5-1 and TRBJ2-3; no definite D call. This CDR3 contains 14 residues. Trimming cost V 3 bases and J 3 bases, with 11 bases left between them. CDR1 and CDR2 (germline): SGHRS, YFSETQ. The CDR3 spells CASSYGIGTDTQYF. The CDR3 region has the DNA TGCGCCAGCAGCTATGGGATTGGGACAGATACGCAGTATTTT.

V is TRBV4-3 and J is TRBJ2-3, with 10 bases lining up with TRBD2. This CDR3 spans 15 amino acids. V lost 4 bases to trimming and J lost 2 bases; unmatched junction nucleotides: 3. The germline V gene has CDR1 LGHNA and CDR2 YSLEER. The CDR3, as DNA: TGCGCCAGCAGCCTGGGACTAGCGCTCACAGATACGCAGTATTTT. Protein sequence: CASSLGLALTDTQYF.

This clonotype was counted between two and nine times. The chain uses TRBV21-1 and TRBJ2-7; the table's TRBD1 call for D was not verified on the DNA. TRBV21-1 counts as a pseudogene. The CDR3 is 14 amino acids. The DNA for the CDR3 is TGTGCCAGGTTCCCGAGGGGGAACTCCTACGAGCAGTACTTC. This codes for CARFPRGNSYEQYF.